This T cell receptor beta chain was sequenced for a study of T cell responses to AZD1222 COVID-19 vaccine. Turning to this clone: Its antigen is unknown. The junction differs from germline at one of its ends, possibly a read error.

The repertoire was sequenced with immunoSEQ multiplex PCR; TCRdb's copy has only in-frame clones and lacks some. The sample holds about 130,000 clones, more than 85% seen once. General observations from the study: Just 5 to 7 AZD1222 recipients tested seropositive at baseline.

The CDR3 runs 10 residues. Germline V gene sequence: CDR1 SGHTS, CDR2 YDEGEE. The V call is TRBV5-8, the J call TRBJ1-2, with no clear D. This clonotype was obtained from an adult who received the AZD1222 COVID-19 vaccine. This specimen was peripheral blood, taken 28 days after the second AZD1222 dose. The CDR3 bases are TGTGCCAGCAGCCCACGGCCATCGATCTTC. Amino acids: CASSPRPSIF.